This is a list of T cell receptor beta chains from one sample in a study of T-cell reconstitution after alpha-beta-depleted transplantation in children. TCRdb analysed the PCR reads with MiXCR anew, one entry per CDR3 protein. The sample lists 2,500 to 3,500 distinct CDR3 sequences; about an eighth were seen once. This specimen consisted of PBMCs, mostly from graft donor cells, obtained 360 days after TCRalphabeta/CD19-depleted stem cell transplant. The receptors originated from a patient aged 2 to 9 who had a stem cell transplant for inherited bone marrow failure, so the T cells may come from the graft donor. The CDR3 runs from the conserved cysteine through the conserved F or W. The D gene is left open where the match is weak. Clone size reads once, few, many, or a class if the clone is expanded.

size: many; J: TRBJ2-3; V: TRBV5-1; D: -; DNA: TGCGCCAGCAGCTTGGCGGGGCCTGACACAGATACGCAGTATTTT; CDR3: CASSLAGPDTDTQYF
size: many; J: TRBJ1-1; V: TRBV7-9; D: -; DNA: TGTGCCAGCAGCTTATTTGCAGGGGCGCAGGCTTTCTTT; CDR3: CASSLFAGAQAFF
size: medium-sized; J: TRBJ2-5; V: TRBV27; D: -; DNA: TGTGCCAGCAGTTTAGAAGGGGACGAGACCCAGTACTTC; CDR3: CASSLEGDETQYF
size: many; J: TRBJ1-1; V: TRBV7-9; D: -; DNA: TGTGCCAGCAGCTCTCTACTGGGGATGGGGACTGAAGCTTTCTTT; CDR3: CASSSLLGMGTEAFF
size: many; J: TRBJ2-1; V: TRBV5-1; D: -; DNA: TGCGCCAGCAGCTTTCCGGGGCATGAGCAGTTCTTC; CDR3: CASSFPGHEQFF
size: many; J: TRBJ2-1; V: TRBV28; D: TRBD2; DNA: TGTGCCAGCAGTGCCCTCGGGGCGGGAGCAGGCGGTGAGCAGTTCTTC; CDR3: CASSALGAGAGGEQFF
size: many; J: TRBJ2-1; V: TRBV11-2; D: -; DNA: TGTGCCAGCAGCTTAAATAATGAGCAGTTCTTC; CDR3: CASSLNNEQFF
size: medium-sized; J: TRBJ1-1; V: TRBV7-9; D: -; DNA: TGTGCCAGCAGCTCCCCCGGCGCTAACACTGAAGCTTTCTTT; CDR3: CASSSPGANTEAFF
size: many; J: TRBJ2-7; V: TRBV2; D: TRBD2; DNA: TGTGCCAGCAGCCGCCGGGGAGCGGGAGGGAACGAGCAGTACTTC; CDR3: CASSRRGAGGNEQYF
size: medium-sized; J: TRBJ1-2; V: TRBV9; D: -; DNA: TGTGCCAGCAGCGTAGATGGCAGGCTAAACTATGGCTACACCTTC; CDR3: CASSVDGRLNYGYTF
size: many; J: TRBJ2-7; V: TRBV27; D: -; DNA: TGTGCCAGCAGTTTATACTGGGGTGAGAGGTACGAGCAGTACTTC; CDR3: CASSLYWGERYEQYF
size: once; J: TRBJ2-5; V: TRBV28; D: -; DNA: TGTGCCAGCAGTTTAGCCCCTGGGGAGCAAGAGACCCAGTACTTC; CDR3: CASSLAPGEQETQYF
size: many; J: TRBJ1-2; V: TRBV15; D: -; DNA: TGTGCCACCAGCAGAGATCAGGCTTACTATGGCTACACCTTC; CDR3: CATSRDQAYYGYTF
size: many; J: TRBJ2-7; V: TRBV28; D: TRBD1; DNA: TGTGCCAGCACTAACTTCCGGGACAGGGGGTCGTACGAGCAGTACTTC; CDR3: CASTNFRDRGSYEQYF
size: many; J: TRBJ2-1; V: TRBV7-2; D: -; DNA: TGTGCCAGCAGCTTAGCCGGGGATCGGTTCTTC; CDR3: CASSLAGDRFF
size: many; J: TRBJ2-5; V: TRBV4-1; D: TRBD1; DNA: TGCGCCAGCAGCCAGTCGGACAGGGGGGAGACCCAGTACTTC; CDR3: CASSQSDRGETQYF
size: many; J: TRBJ2-2; V: TRBV6-5; D: TRBD2; DNA: TGTGCCAGCATTAAAAGCGGGAGGGCCTCAACCGGGGAGCTGTTTTTT; CDR3: CASIKSGRASTGELFF
size: many; J: TRBJ2-3; V: TRBV28; D: TRBD2; DNA: TGTGCCAGCAGCAGGGAGGTGGGACTAGCGACAGATACGCAGTATTTT; CDR3: CASSREVGLATDTQYF
size: many; J: TRBJ2-7; V: TRBV20-1; D: TRBD2; DNA: TGCAGTGCTGCCGGCGGGGGGGGCTACGAGCAGTACTTC; CDR3: CSAAGGGGYEQYF
size: many; J: TRBJ2-7; V: TRBV7-8; D: TRBD2; DNA: TGTGCCAGTACCCGACAGGGACTAGCGGGAGGTTCCTACGAGCAGTACTTC; CDR3: CASTRQGLAGGSYEQYF
size: many; J: TRBJ2-3; V: TRBV7-9; D: -; DNA: TGTGCCAGCAGCTTAGTTGGGGGCACAGATACGCAGTATTTT; CDR3: CASSLVGGTDTQYF
size: many; J: TRBJ1-1; V: TRBV7-9; D: -; DNA: TGTGCCAGCAGCCCCCAGGGGATTGACACTGAAGCTTTCTTT; CDR3: CASSPQGIDTEAFF
size: many; J: TRBJ1-6; V: TRBV15; D: -; DNA: TGTGCCACCAGCAGAGATCCCAGGGGCGGATATTCACCCCTCCACTTT; CDR3: CATSRDPRGGYSPLHF
size: medium-sized; J: TRBJ2-7; V: TRBV7-9; D: -; DNA: TGTGCCAGCAGCTTACCTCGGGGGCCCCTCTACGAGCAGTACTTC; CDR3: CASSLPRGPLYEQYF
size: many; J: TRBJ2-3; V: TRBV11-2; D: -; DNA: TGTGCCAGCAGCGTACCCGGTACAGATACGCAGTATTTT; CDR3: CASSVPGTDTQYF
size: large; J: TRBJ2-4; V: TRBV4-1; D: TRBD2; DNA: TGCGCCAGCAGCATCCGGACTAGCGGGAAAAACATTCAGTACTTC; CDR3: CASSIRTSGKNIQYF